The TCR beta chain described here comes from a study of blood T cell repertoires in COVID-19. Looking at the study overall: Researchers got acute and convalescent COVID-19 samples from the United States, Italy and Spain. T cells, B-cell-depleted T cells, or PBMCs provided the cDNA or gDNA that served as material.

Seattle participants joined during active infection and were tracked over time. CDR1 is LNHDA and CDR2 is SQIVND in the germline V gene (reference sequence). The CDR3 is 14 amino acids. The ends were cut back, 6 bases at V and 0 bases at J, with 8 bases in the middle. Authors' analysis steps: Estimates of nucleated cell counts were drawn from the amplification of reference gene primers. Some clones are missing from TCRdb's copy, which holds only in-frame ones; the method was immunoSEQ multiplex PCR. V, J and clone size are taken as reported in that table, and D and trimming were inferred from the DNA itself. The sample shows about 46,000 clones, 75% to 90% of them seen only once.

Specimen: peripheral blood. The V gene is TRBV19, the J gene TRBJ1-4; D possibly corresponds to TRBD1 (5 bases). The TCR originated in a woman older than 75 with COVID-19, enrolled during active disease. The CDR3 DNA reads TGTGCCAGTAGCATACAGGCAACTAATGAAAAACTGTTTTTT. It is translated as CASSIQATNEKLFF.